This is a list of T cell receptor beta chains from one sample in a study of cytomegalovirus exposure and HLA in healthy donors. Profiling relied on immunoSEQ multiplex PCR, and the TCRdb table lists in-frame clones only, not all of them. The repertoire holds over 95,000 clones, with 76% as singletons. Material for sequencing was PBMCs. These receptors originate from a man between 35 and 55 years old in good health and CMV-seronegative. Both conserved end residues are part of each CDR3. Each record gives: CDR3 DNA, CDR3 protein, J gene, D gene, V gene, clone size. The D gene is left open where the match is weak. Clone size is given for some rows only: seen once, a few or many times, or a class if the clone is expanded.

DNA: TGTGCCAGCAGCTTAGGAGGGACAGGTGACTACGAGCAGTACTTC
CDR3: CASSLGGTGDYEQYF
J: TRBJ2-7
D: TRBD1
V: TRBV7-2
size: .

DNA: TGTGCCAGCAGCTTGGTGGGCAGCAATGAGCAGTTCTTC
CDR3: CASSLVGSNEQFF
J: TRBJ2-1
D: .
V: TRBV5-8
size: .

DNA: TGCGCCAGCAGCCAGTGGGCAGGGGTTCTAAACGAGCAGTACTTC
CDR3: CASSQWAGVLNEQYF
J: TRBJ2-7
D: .
V: TRBV4-3
size: once

DNA: TGTGCCAGCAGTTTAGCGGGAACTAGCACAGATACGCAGTATTTT
CDR3: CASSLAGTSTDTQYF
J: TRBJ2-3
D: TRBD2
V: TRBV6-6
size: few

DNA: TGTGCCAGCAGCCAGCCCCCGGCCGGGTACGAGCAGTACTTC
CDR3: CASSQPPAGYEQYF
J: TRBJ2-7
D: .
V: TRBV4-2
size: .

DNA: TGCGCCAGCAGCCAGACCGGGACTAGCGGGAGTTTCTACGAGCAGTACTTC
CDR3: CASSQTGTSGSFYEQYF
J: TRBJ2-7
D: TRBD2
V: TRBV4-3
size: .

DNA: TGTGCCAGCAGCACCCGGGGGACTAGCGGGGTAGAGACCCAGTACTTC
CDR3: CASSTRGTSGVETQYF
J: TRBJ2-5
D: TRBD2
V: TRBV5-4
size: .

DNA: TGTGCCAGCAGTTTCCCCGGAGGACAGGGGGACCCCGGGGAGCTGTTTTTT
CDR3: CASSFPGGQGDPGELFF
J: TRBJ2-2
D: TRBD1
V: TRBV28
size: .

DNA: TGTGCCAGTAGTACTTCCCGGGAGGCCTATGGCTACACCTTC
CDR3: CASSTSREAYGYTF
J: TRBJ1-2
D: .
V: TRBV19
size: .

DNA: TGCGCCAGCAGCTCCCAGGGATCGGGGAACACTGAAGCTTTCTTT
CDR3: CASSSQGSGNTEAFF
J: TRBJ1-1
D: .
V: TRBV5-1
size: .

DNA: TGCGCCAGCAGCCAAGGAGGGAGTCGTGAGCAGTTCTTC
CDR3: CASSQGGSREQFF
J: TRBJ2-1
D: .
V: TRBV4-3
size: .

DNA: TGTGCCAGCAGCTTGGAAGGGGTCGGGACTGAAGCTTTCTTT
CDR3: CASSLEGVGTEAFF
J: TRBJ1-1
D: .
V: TRBV7-2
size: .

DNA: TGTGCCAGCAGTCCCGGGACAGCGATGTTGTATGGCTACACCTTC
CDR3: CASSPGTAMLYGYTF
J: TRBJ1-2
D: TRBD1
V: TRBV5-6
size: .

DNA: TGTGCCAGCAGCTCGGGACTAGCGGGGCTCGAGCAGTACTTC
CDR3: CASSSGLAGLEQYF
J: TRBJ2-7
D: TRBD2
V: TRBV7-6
size: .

DNA: TGTGCCAGCAGCGTAGGGACGGGACAGGGCTCAAACTATGGCTACACCTTC
CDR3: CASSVGTGQGSNYGYTF
J: TRBJ1-2
D: TRBD1
V: TRBV9
size: .

DNA: TGCGCCAGCAGCCAAGATAGGGGTGAGACCCAGTACTTC
CDR3: CASSQDRGETQYF
J: TRBJ2-5
D: .
V: TRBV4-3
size: .

DNA: TGTGCCAGCAGCTTGGCCCTCGGACAGATGAACACTGAAGCTTTCTTT
CDR3: CASSLALGQMNTEAFF
J: TRBJ1-1
D: .
V: TRBV5-4
size: .

DNA: TGTGCCAGCTACCCACCCGGCAGGGCCTTGGCCAAAAACATTCAGTACTTC
CDR3: CASYPPGRALAKNIQYF
J: TRBJ2-4
D: .
V: TRBV2
size: .

DNA: TGTGCCTGGAGTCGCTTCTCCGGGACAACAGACAGCAATCAGCCCCAGCATTTT
CDR3: CAWSRFSGTTDSNQPQHF
J: TRBJ1-5
D: .
V: TRBV30
size: .

DNA: TGTGCCAGCAGTTTACTGGGGCAGAACGAGCAGTACTTC
CDR3: CASSLLGQNEQYF
J: TRBJ2-7
D: .
V: TRBV28
size: few

DNA: TGCGCCAGCAGCTTGGGGTCTAGCGGGGGGACCACAGATACGCAGTATTTT
CDR3: CASSLGSSGGTTDTQYF
J: TRBJ2-3
D: TRBD2
V: TRBV5-1
size: .

DNA: TGCGCCAGCAGCTCCCCTAGCGTTGGAGATACGCAGTATTTT
CDR3: CASSSPSVGDTQYF
J: TRBJ2-3
D: .
V: TRBV5-1
size: once

DNA: TGTGCCTGGAAATTATTGAAACCAGGAGGCTACACCTTC
CDR3: CAWKLLKPGGYTF
J: TRBJ1-2
D: .
V: TRBV30
size: .

DNA: TGTGCCAGCAGTAACCCGGGCACAGGGATCGAGGAAAAACTGTTTTTT
CDR3: CASSNPGTGIEEKLFF
J: TRBJ1-4
D: .
V: TRBV28
size: few

DNA: TGTGCCAGCAGCCTACCGGGAGCGGGGATTGACACAGATACGCAGTATTTT
CDR3: CASSLPGAGIDTDTQYF
J: TRBJ2-3
D: TRBD2
V: TRBV7-9
size: .

DNA: TGTGCCAGCAGTTTCACGGGTCAGCCCCAGCATTTT
CDR3: CASSFTGQPQHF
J: TRBJ1-5
D: .
V: TRBV27
size: .

DNA: TGTGCCGCCCTGGCTGGGACAGGTCGCAATCAGCCCCAGCATTTT
CDR3: CAALAGTGRNQPQHF
J: TRBJ1-5
D: TRBD1
V: TRBV5-4
size: once

DNA: TGCGCCAGCAGCCAAGGCGGGGGGTACACTGAAGCTTTCTTT
CDR3: CASSQGGGYTEAFF
J: TRBJ1-1
D: .
V: TRBV4-3
size: .

DNA: TGTGCCAGCTCACCACCGATAGGGAGCTATGGCTACACCTTC
CDR3: CASSPPIGSYGYTF
J: TRBJ1-2
D: .
V: TRBV18
size: .

DNA: TGTGCCAGCAGAACCAATTGGGCGACAGATACGCAGTATTTT
CDR3: CASRTNWATDTQYF
J: TRBJ2-3
D: .
V: TRBV6-1
size: .

DNA: TGTGCCAGCAGACAGGGGGTCTACGAGCAGTACTTC
CDR3: CASRQGVYEQYF
J: TRBJ2-7
D: TRBD1
V: TRBV6-1
size: .

DNA: TGTGCCAGCAGCGTAGGATTGGAGAGCAATCAGCCCCAGCATTTT
CDR3: CASSVGLESNQPQHF
J: TRBJ1-5
D: .
V: TRBV9
size: .

DNA: TGCGCCAGCAGCCTCGACGGGACAGGGGGCAATGAGTATAATTCACCCCTCCACTTT
CDR3: CASSLDGTGGNEYNSPLHF
J: TRBJ1-6
D: TRBD1
V: TRBV4-1
size: .

DNA: TGTGCCAGCTCACCAGGCAGGGTTTCTCCCGGGGAGCTGTTTTTT
CDR3: CASSPGRVSPGELFF
J: TRBJ2-2
D: .
V: TRBV18
size: .

DNA: TGCGCCAGCAGTGGGGAGAGCTACAATGAGCAGTTCTTC
CDR3: CASSGESYNEQFF
J: TRBJ2-1
D: .
V: TRBV10-1
size: .

DNA: TGCAGCGTTGAATTAGGTGGGCTAGGGGACTCCTACAATGAGCAGTTCTTC
CDR3: CSVELGGLGDSYNEQFF
J: TRBJ2-1
D: .
V: TRBV29-1
size: .

DNA: TGTGCCAGCAGTGCTAGAGACAATGAGCAGTTCTTC
CDR3: CASSARDNEQFF
J: TRBJ2-1
D: .
V: TRBV2
size: .

DNA: TGCGCCAGCAGCCAGGGTAGCGGGACCATCCGAGATACGCAGTATTTT
CDR3: CASSQGSGTIRDTQYF
J: TRBJ2-3
D: TRBD2
V: TRBV4-1
size: .

DNA: TGTGCCAGCAGCGTGGGACAATGGTTATCGATCTCTGGGGCCAACGTCCTGACTTTC
CDR3: CASSVGQWLSISGANVLTF
J: TRBJ2-6
D: .
V: TRBV5-4
size: .

DNA: TGTGCCAGCAGCTTGGGTCAGGCCACCACCTACGAGCAGTACTTC
CDR3: CASSLGQATTYEQYF
J: TRBJ2-7
D: .
V: TRBV5-4
size: .

DNA: TGCGCCAGCAGCCAAGATAGGGGACAGGGGGCCGGAGAGACCCAGTACTTC
CDR3: CASSQDRGQGAGETQYF
J: TRBJ2-5
D: TRBD1
V: TRBV4-3
size: .

DNA: TGCGCCAGCAGCCAAGGGAGTTGGAGGGGGCAAGGGGAGACCCAGTACTTC
CDR3: CASSQGSWRGQGETQYF
J: TRBJ2-5
D: .
V: TRBV4-1
size: few

DNA: TGTGCCAGCAGTCAACCCTATTATGGCTACACCTTC
CDR3: CASSQPYYGYTF
J: TRBJ1-2
D: .
V: TRBV28
size: .

DNA: TGTTCCAGCAGCCCCGGGGTAGCGGGAAACACCGGGGAGCTGTTTTTT
CDR3: CSSSPGVAGNTGELFF
J: TRBJ2-2
D: TRBD2
V: TRBV7-9
size: .

DNA: TGTGCCAGCAGTGCAACAGGGATGAACACTGAAGCTTTCTTT
CDR3: CASSATGMNTEAFF
J: TRBJ1-1
D: .
V: TRBV2
size: .

DNA: TGTGCCAGCAGCCCGACCGTTGACAGGGCCACTGAAGCTTTCTTT
CDR3: CASSPTVDRATEAFF
J: TRBJ1-1
D: TRBD1
V: TRBV7-9
size: .

DNA: TGTGCCAGCAGCAAAGAGAGACAGGATAGCTCTGGAAACACCATATATTTT
CDR3: CASSKERQDSSGNTIYF
J: TRBJ1-3
D: .
V: TRBV21-1
size: few

DNA: TGTGCCAGCAGAGGGACTTCGGTCAATGAGCAGTTCTTC
CDR3: CASRGTSVNEQFF
J: TRBJ2-1
D: .
V: TRBV27
size: .

DNA: TGTGCCAGCAGCCAATCTCACCCGAGCTCCTATAATTCACCCCTCCACTTT
CDR3: CASSQSHPSSYNSPLHF
J: TRBJ1-6
D: .
V: TRBV4-2
size: .